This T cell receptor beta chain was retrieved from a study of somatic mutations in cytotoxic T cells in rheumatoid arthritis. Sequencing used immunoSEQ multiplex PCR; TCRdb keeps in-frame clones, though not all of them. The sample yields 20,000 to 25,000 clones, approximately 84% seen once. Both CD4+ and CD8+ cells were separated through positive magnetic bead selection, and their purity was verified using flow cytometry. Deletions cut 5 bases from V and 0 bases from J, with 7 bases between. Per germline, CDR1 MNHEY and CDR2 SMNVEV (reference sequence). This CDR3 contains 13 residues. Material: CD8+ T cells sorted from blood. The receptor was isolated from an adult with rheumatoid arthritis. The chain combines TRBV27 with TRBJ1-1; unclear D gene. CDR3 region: CASSPEVNTEAFF. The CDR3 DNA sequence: TGTGCCAGCAGTCCAGAGGTGAACACTGAAGCTTTCTTT.